Each of the 23 T cell receptor beta chains below was sequenced from the same sample in a study of T cells in Graves' hyperthyroidism and ophthalmopathy. TCR beta CDR3 regions were amplified from RNA. The HTBI primer set served for first-round RT-PCR of the TCR CDR3. One entry per CDR3 protein results from TCRdb running MiXCR on the multiplex PCR reads. The sample carries about 300,000 distinct CDR3 sequences, approximately 19% recorded once. Input material: blood. The receptors were sampled from a man aged 50 to 60 with Graves' ophthalmopathy.

This clonotype was seen a handful of times. This sequence joins TRBV28 and TRBJ2-5; D is uncertain. Trimming shortened V by 3 bases and J by 1 base, and 6 bases separated the two germline ends. The V gene's germline CDR1 is MDHEN and CDR2 SYDVKM. There are 13 residues in the CDR3. DNA for the CDR3: TGTGCCAGCAGTTTTATCGGCCAAGAGACCCAGTACTTC. It specifies CASSFIGQETQYF. Based on the CDR3 plus reference TRBV28 and TRBJ2-5, the full variable domain is DVKVTQSSRYLVKRTGEKVFLECVQDMDHENMFWYRQDPGLGLRLIYFSYDVKMKEKGDIPEGYSVSREKKERFSLILESASTNQTSMYLCASSFIGQETQYFGPGTRLLVL.

The J gene is TRBJ1-2, the V gene TRBV5-5; a weak D match, TRBD1 (6 bases). The CDR3 runs 13 residues. V dropped 0 bases and J dropped 7 bases, with 10 bases sitting between them. CDR1 SGHKS and CDR2 YYEKEE come from the germline V gene (reference sequence). Here the CDR3 DNA reads TGTGCCAGCAGCTTGGGGGACACTTCTGGCTACACCTTC. It yields the protein CASSLGDTSGYTF.

This clonotype has just a few counts. The chain recombines TRBV6-1 with TRBJ2-7; TRBD2 aligns across 7 bases. V lost 7 bases to trimming and J lost 3 bases; unmatched junction nucleotides: 9. This CDR3 comprises 14 residues. Germline CDR1 is MNHNS and CDR2 is SASEGT. CDR3 amino acids: CASKEAGTNYEQYF. CDR3 in DNA: TGTGCCAGCAAGGAAGCCGGGACTAACTACGAGCAGTACTTC.

CDR3 DNA: TGCGCCAGCAGCCCAGTCCGACTAGCGGGAGAGTCAGATACGCAGTATTTT. Amino acids: CASSPVRLAGESDTQYF. The V and J genes are TRBV4-1 and TRBJ2-3; 12 bases align to TRBD2. Per the germline V gene, CDR1 is MGHRA and CDR2 is YSYEKL. V lost 4 bases to trimming and J lost 4 bases; unmatched junction nucleotides: 9. The CDR3 is 17 residues long.

The chain is built from TRBV7-9 and TRBJ1-2; a possible D gene is TRBD1 (6 bases). The CDR3 is 13 residues long. Germline V gives CDR1 SEHNR, CDR2 FQNEAQ (reference sequence). Trimming removed 5 bases at V and 6 bases at J, with 13 bases between. For the CDR3, the DNA is TGTGCCAGCAGCCCGGACAGAACTCATGGCTACACCTTC. This encodes CASSPDRTHGYTF.

The chain employs TRBV29-1 and TRBJ2-7; the match to TRBD2 covers 10 bases. J gave up 3 bases and V 1 base, and 6 bases lay outside the gene matches. CDR3 size: 15 residues. Germline-derived CDR1 and CDR2 are SQVTM and ANQGSEA. The CDR3 sequence is CSVEVGTSEGYEQYF. CDR3 DNA: TGCAGCGTTGAAGTGGGGACTAGCGAGGGCTACGAGCAGTACTTC.

In nucleotides, the CDR3 is TGTGCCAGCAGCCTCCTCACCGGGACTAGCGGGAGGGAAGAGGGGTCAGATACGCAGTATTTT. This encodes CASSLLTGTSGREEGSDTQYF. The chain uses TRBV7-9 and TRBJ2-3; TRBD2 matches at 16 bases. The V segment lost 5 bases and the J segment 4 bases; nucleotides outside the gene matches: 18. The CDR3 spans 21 residues. Germline CDR1 and CDR2: SEHNR and FQNEAQ (reference sequence).

This clonotype was seen at least ten times. This chain links TRBV20-1 with TRBJ2-7; 9 bases match TRBD1. Germline CDR1 is DFQATT and CDR2 is SNEGSKA (reference sequence). V shed 5 bases and J 3 bases; nucleotides not matched to a gene: 8. This CDR3 contains 14 residues. The CDR3 spells CSAHTGTGIYEQYF. For the CDR3, the DNA is TGCAGTGCTCATACCGGGACAGGGATCTACGAGCAGTACTTC.

This clonotype came up many times. The chain employs TRBV29-1 and TRBJ1-2, with 8 bases identical to TRBD1. Germline loops: CDR1 SQVTM, CDR2 ANQGSEA. This CDR3 contains 13 residues. Trimming took 6 bases from V and 0 from J; bases not matched to a gene: 3. CDR3 in DNA: TGCAGCGTACGACAGGGGACTAACTATGGCTACACCTTC. Translating gives CSVRQGTNYGYTF.

This clonotype appeared a single time. A single base separates this from a much larger clone, so it may be a read error. The CDR3 carries no conserved terminal phenylalanine or tryptophan, so it likely arises from a read error. The chain links TRBV30 to TRBJ2-5; the match to TRBD1 covers 7 bases. Unmatched junction bases numbered 2, after V lost 5 bases and J lost 2 bases. The CDR3 sequence is 12 residues long. Germline V gene lookup returns CDR1 GTSNPN and CDR2 SVGIG (reference sequence). CDR3 sequence: CAWGTAQETQYS. The CDR3 region has the DNA TGTGCCTGGGGGACAGCTCAAGAGACCCAGTACTCC.

This clonotype turned up a few times. V gene TRBV5-1 combines with J gene TRBJ2-3, with D unresolved. The CDR3 has 16 amino acids. V was trimmed by 7 bases and J by 4 bases, leaving 22 bases between them. The germline V gene has CDR1 SGHRS and CDR2 YFSETQ. CDR3 loop: CASSPDRAAGADTQYF. CDR3 in DNA: TGCGCCAGCTCCCCGGATAGGGCTGCTGGGGCAGATACGCAGTATTTT.

This clonotype has ten or more counts. This chain joins TRBV20-1 and TRBJ2-3, with TRBD2 identical over 9 bases. With V trimmed by 2 bases and J by 5 bases, 8 bases remained unmatched. This CDR3 spans 15 amino acids. Germline lookup yields CDR1 DFQATT and CDR2 SNEGSKA (reference sequence). CDR3 region: CSARPLREGIDTQYF. The DNA for the CDR3 is TGCAGTGCTAGACCTTTGCGGGAGGGCATAGATACGCAGTATTTT.

Regarding this clonotype: A read error may explain this, as a much larger clone is one base away. This chain connects TRBV6-8 to TRBJ2-1; 8 bases match TRBD1. CDR1 and CDR2 from the germline V gene are MNHGY and SAAAGT. This CDR3 comprises 15 residues. The CDR3 nucleotides are TGTGTCAGCAGCAAGGAGGAAACAGGGGGGCTTGAGCAGTTCTTC. Protein product: CVSSKEETGGLEQFF.

The sample holds many counts of this clonotype. This chain uses TRBV20-1 with TRBJ2-1; 10 positions agree with TRBD2. CDR1 is DFQATT, CDR2 SNEGSKA, per germline (reference sequence). CDR3 size: 13 residues. CDR3 bases: TGCACTCCGGAAGTAGCGGGAGGTTCTGAGCAGTTCTTC. Protein: CTPEVAGGSEQFF.

The chain carries TRBV9 and TRBJ2-2; D is uncertain. The CDR3 is 17 residues long. Germline V gives CDR1 SGDLS, CDR2 YYNGEE. With 0 bases removed from V and 5 bases from J, the gap between germline ends came to 17 bases. This CDR3 reads CASSVALYGLLTGELFF. DNA of the CDR3: TGTGCCAGCAGCGTAGCCCTCTACGGCCTTCTGACCGGGGAGCTGTTTTTT.

The rearrangement uses TRBV18 and TRBJ2-7; D might be TRBD1 (5 bases). This CDR3 is 13 amino acids long. Germline V gene data show CDR1 as KGHSH and CDR2 as LQKENI. The V end lost 3 bases, the J end lost 5 bases, and 11 bases lay between the germline ends. CDR3 sequence reads: CASSPSGHHEQYF. CDR3 coding DNA: TGTGCCAGCTCACCTTCCGGACACCACGAGCAGTACTTC.

This clonotype was counted a few times. This chain connects TRBV6-1 to TRBJ2-3; D might be TRBD1 (5 bases). V was cut by 9 bases and J by 4 bases, with 14 bases left in between. Germline CDR1 MNHNS, CDR2 SASEGT. This CDR3 spans 13 amino acids. CDR3: CASLAGFPDTQYF. The CDR3, as DNA: TGTGCCAGTCTGGCAGGGTTCCCAGATACGCAGTATTTT.

The chain links TRBV9 to TRBJ1-3; 7 positions agree with TRBD1. This CDR3 contains 16 residues. Germline loops: CDR1 SGDLS, CDR2 YYNGEE. With V trimmed by 1 base and J by 2 bases, 6 bases remained unmatched. CDR3 region: CASSVRQGGTGNTIYF. For the CDR3, the DNA is TGTGCCAGCAGCGTAAGGCAGGGGGGAACTGGAAACACCATATATTTT.

The chain has TRBV9 and TRBJ2-4, with D perhaps TRBD1 or TRBD2 (6 bases each). This CDR3 is built from 13 residues. Trimming removed 1 base at V and 6 bases at J, with 8 bases between. In germline, CDR1 is SGDLS, CDR2 YYNGEE. The CDR3 protein is CASSVKGGNIQYF. DNA of the CDR3: TGTGCCAGCAGCGTAAAGGGGGGAAACATTCAGTACTTC.

This clonotype has a handful of counts. This chain joins TRBV7-9 and TRBJ2-5; 13 nucleotides align to TRBD2. J gave up 5 bases and V 5 bases, and 5 bases lay outside the gene matches. Germline CDR1 reads SEHNR; CDR2 reads FQNEAQ (reference sequence). There are 15 residues in the CDR3. CDR3 loop: CASSRTSGSWETQYF. The CDR3 DNA sequence: TGTGCCAGCAGCCGGACTAGCGGGAGTTGGGAGACCCAGTACTTC.

V is TRBV19 and J is TRBJ1-2, with 7 positions matching TRBD1. CDR3 length equals 14 residues. Germline V gene lookup returns CDR1 LNHDA and CDR2 SQIVND (reference sequence). Trimming took 4 bases from V and 3 from J; bases not matched to a gene: 5. The CDR3: CASSTGTAYYGYTF. The CDR3, as DNA: TGTGCCAGTAGTACAGGGACAGCATACTATGGCTACACCTTC.

This clonotype was seen only a few times. The chain is built from TRBV20-1 and TRBJ2-4, with D possibly matching TRBD2 (5 bases). The length of the CDR3 is 13 residues. Between the trimmed V and J ends, which lost 2 bases and 13 bases, there was a span of 18 bases. Germline V gene data show CDR1 as DFQATT and CDR2 as SNEGSKA (reference sequence). CDR3 DNA: TGCAGTGCTAGATCGGGGATCCAGTATCTACAGTACTTC. This codes for CSARSGIQYLQYF.

This chain links TRBV25-1 with TRBJ2-1; tentatively, D is TRBD1 (6 bases). The ends were cut back, 4 bases at V and 4 bases at J, with 14 bases in the middle. Germline CDR1 MGHDK, CDR2 SYGVNS. The CDR3 extends over 15 amino acids. The CDR3: CASSARRTAYNEQFF. The CDR3, as DNA: TGTGCCAGCAGTGCTCGTCGGACAGCATACAATGAGCAGTTCTTC.